These 11 T cell receptor beta chains were sequenced from one sample in a study of brain T cells in children with intractable seizures. Here immunoSEQ multiplex PCR was the method, and the copy in TCRdb shows in-frame clones only, minus some. The sample lists approximately 41,000 clones, roughly 90% occurring once. The sample consisted of peripheral blood, taken at surgery. The receptors come from a girl aged 2-15 years with tuberous sclerosis and intractable seizures.

A single count supports this clone. The V gene is TRBV5-1, the J gene TRBJ1-4, with 10 bases lining up with TRBD1. Germline values: CDR1 SGHRS, CDR2 YFSETQ. The CDR3 has 14 amino acids. Losses at the gene ends were 4 bases for V and 6 bases for J; bases not matched to a gene: 3. The CDR3 loop reads CASSLDRGYEKLFF. In DNA form, the CDR3 reads TGCGCCAGCAGCCTGGACAGGGGGTATGAAAAACTGTTTTTT.

This chain joins TRBV6-2 or TRBV6-3 and TRBJ2-3, with TRBD1 identical over 7 bases. The CDR3 runs to 13 residues. J was trimmed by 8 bases and V by 4 bases; bases with no gene match: 6. Germline V gene data show CDR1 as MNHEY and CDR2 as SVGEGT. In DNA form, the CDR3 reads TGTGCCAGCAGTTCATCGGACAGGCGTACGCAGTATTTT. Translation gives CASSSSDRRTQYF.

J is TRBJ2-3 and V is TRBV14; D is possibly TRBD1 or TRBD2 (5 bases each). The germline V and J ends were trimmed by 0 bases and 2 bases, with 9 bases remaining between them. CDR1 is SGHDN and CDR2 is FVKESK in the germline V gene. The CDR3 is 15 amino acids. The CDR3 DNA reads TGTGCCAGCAGCCAAGAACGGGGCGACACAGATACGCAGTATTTT. Amino acids: CASSQERGDTDTQYF.

This chain joins TRBV7-2 and TRBJ2-7; tentative D call: TRBD2 (6 bases). The germline CDR1 and CDR2 sequences are SGHTA and FQGNSA. The CDR3 runs 15 residues. Trimming removed 1 base from V and 4 bases from J, with 14 bases in between. The CDR3 bases are TGTGCCAGCAGCTTAGGACGGGGGTCGTCGTACGAGCAGTACGTC. Protein sequence: CASSLGRGSSYEQYV.

This chain uses TRBV5-1 with TRBJ1-4; 8 bases are shared with TRBD1. Germline CDR1 and CDR2: SGHRS and YFSETQ. The CDR3 totals 15 residues. J lost 7 bases, V lost 4 bases, and 9 bases had no gene match. The CDR3 DNA is TGCGCCAGCAGCGAGAGACAGGGGAGATTTGAAAAACTGTTTTTT. Translated: CASSERQGRFEKLFF.

The J gene is TRBJ2-7, the V gene TRBV28; 7 nucleotides line up with TRBD1. V lost 5 bases, J lost 2 bases, and 9 bases stayed unmatched. CDR1 is MDHEN, CDR2 SYDVKM, per germline. This CDR3 is built from 15 residues. The CDR3 coding sequence is TGTGCCAGCAGTCACGAAAAGACAGGGACCTACGAGCAGTACTTC. Translation: CASSHEKTGTYEQYF.

V is TRBV5-4 and J is TRBJ1-3; D call uncertain. V was shortened by 0 bases and J by 0 bases, with 10 bases between the two germline ends. The CDR3 is 16 residues long. Germline V gives CDR1 SGHNT, CDR2 YYREEE (reference sequence). CDR3 loop: CASSLDLGNSGNTIYF. DNA of the CDR3: TGTGCCAGCAGCTTGGATCTGGGAAACTCTGGAAACACCATATATTTT.

The rearrangement joins TRBV7-9 to TRBJ1-3, with D unclear. This CDR3 has 14 residues. Germline CDR1 is SEHNR and CDR2 is FQNEAQ (reference sequence). Trimming stripped 6 bases from V and 0 bases from J, with 9 bases between. The CDR3: CASRGEGSGNTIYF. The CDR3 coding sequence is TGTGCCAGCAGAGGAGAAGGCTCTGGAAACACCATATATTTT.

This chain joins TRBV6-5 and TRBJ2-1; D is possibly TRBD1 (6 bases). The CDR3 is 13 amino acids. Germline loops: CDR1 MNHEY, CDR2 SVGAGI. Trimming shortened V by 6 bases and J by 7 bases, and 13 bases separated the two germline ends. The chain's CDR3 is CASSETGRNEQFF. For the CDR3, the DNA is TGTGCCAGCAGCGAGACAGGCAGGAATGAGCAGTTCTTC.

J is TRBJ1-2 and V is TRBV6-5; 7 bases match TRBD1. V lost 2 bases to trimming and J lost 2 bases; unmatched junction nucleotides: 2. Germline V gene lookup returns CDR1 MNHEY and CDR2 SVGAGI. The CDR3 loop spans 14 amino acids. CDR3 bases: TGTGCCAGCAGTTACAGGGGGCGCAACTATGGCTACACCTTC. It codes for CASSYRGRNYGYTF.

The chain recombines TRBV11-2 with TRBJ2-5; D perhaps matches TRBD2 (5 bases). This CDR3 comprises 14 residues. Germline V gives CDR1 SGHAT, CDR2 FQNNGV. Trimming shortened V by 2 bases and J by 3 bases, and 10 bases separated the two germline ends. CDR3 sequence reads: CASSLLGVEETQYF. DNA of the CDR3: TGTGCCAGCAGCTTACTCGGGGTAGAAGAGACCCAGTACTTC. The whole variable domain, remainder taken from reference TRBV11-2 and TRBJ2-5, is EAGVAQSPRYKIIEKRQSVAFWCNPISGHATLYWYQQILGQGPKLLIQFQNNGVVDDSQLPKDRFSAERLKGVDSTLKIQPAKLEDSAVYLCASSLLGVEETQYFGPGTRLLVL.